This T cell receptor (beta chain) was recorded in a study of blood T cell repertoires in COVID-19. About the research overall: The analysed material was cDNA or gDNA that came from T cells, B-cell-depleted T cells, or PBMCs.

V was clipped by 0 bases and J by 0 bases, with 6 bases between them. The CDR3 has 15 residues. Per the germline V gene, CDR1 is SGHTA and CDR2 is FQGNSA. The protocol was immunoSEQ multiplex PCR, while the TCRdb copy is restricted to in-frame clones and leaves out a portion. The sample records over 70,000 clones, roughly 80% being singletons. The receptor's source is a man aged 25 to 40 with COVID-19, enrolled during active disease. The sequenced sample was peripheral blood. This rearrangement joins TRBV7-2 to TRBJ1-5; the D is unclear. As DNA, the CDR3 is TGTGCCAGCAGCTTAGCCCACAATAGCAATCAGCCCCAGCATTTT. Translation gives CASSLAHNSNQPQHF.